This T cell receptor (beta chain) was recovered during a study of a mutant IDH1 vaccine in newly diagnosed glioma. Whole-study context: Patients received vaccination from 4-6 weeks after radiotherapy alone, or with temozolomide cycles.

This clone was picked up a small number of times. The antigen remains undetermined. Repertoires were generated with immunoSEQ multiplex PCR, while TCRdb's copy carries only in-frame clones and drops some. This table holds around 57,000 clones, roughly 84% found once. Study results and caveats: In 80% to 95% of patients, immune responses induced by the vaccine occurred.

Time point described: week 35, safety follow-up. Topical imiquimod accompanied each vaccine dose, which consisted of 300 ug of mutant IDH1 20-mer peptide. Patients, over weeks 1, 3, 5, 7, 11, 15, 19 and 23, received a total of eight vaccinations. The material sequenced was PBMCs, taken from a glioma patient whose treatment included an IDH1 peptide vaccine. The sequence was collected from a young man with glioma.

CDR3 residues: CASSGLTKSGNTIYF. The CDR3 region has the DNA TGTGCCAGCAGTGGTTTGACAAAGTCTGGAAACACCATATATTTT. V and J are TRBV25-1 and TRBJ1-3; D is ambiguous. This CDR3 is 15 amino acids long. Trimming stripped 4 bases from V and 1 base from J, with 11 bases between. CDR1 and CDR2 (germline): MGHDK, SYGVNS.